Presented here are 27 T cell receptor beta chains from one specimen sequenced in a study of control samples from healthy donors and cancer patients. Profiling relied on immunoSEQ multiplex PCR, and the TCRdb table lists in-frame clones only, not all of them. The data hold about 73,000 clones, with 94% observed a single time. What was sequenced was blood. Receptor source: a woman aged 40 to 50 in good health.

The rearrangement uses TRBV7-2 and TRBJ2-5; tentatively, D is TRBD1 (6 bases). Trimming left V 6 bases short and J 5 bases short, with 22 bases between. From germline, CDR1 is SGHTA and CDR2 FQGNSA. The CDR3 is 16 amino acids. This chain's CDR3 is CASSLGAIRVSETQYF. The CDR3 bases are TGTGCCAGCAGTCTGGGGGCCATTAGGGTATCGGAGACCCAGTACTTC.

The chain combines TRBV11-2 with TRBJ2-3, with TRBD1 matching 7 bases. V was clipped by 6 bases and J by 8 bases; unmatched bases: 14. Germline CDR1 reads SGHAT; CDR2 reads FQNNGV. The CDR3 contains 15 residues. The CDR3 DNA follows: TGTGCCAGCAGTCGGGGACAGTTCCTTGGAGGTACGCAGTATTTT. Its translation: CASSRGQFLGGTQYF.

V is TRBV19 and J is TRBJ1-2, with unresolved D. V lost 0 bases, J lost 5 bases, and 13 bases lay in between. The CDR3 length is 15 residues. Germline V CDR1 and CDR2: LNHDA, SQIVND (reference sequence). DNA for the CDR3: TGTGCCAGTAGTATAGATTCTGGCAGCTCATATGGCTACACCTTC. Residues: CASSIDSGSSYGYTF.

The chain employs TRBV30 and TRBJ2-7; TRBD1 aligns across 9 bases. CDR3 length: 13 residues. After removal of 5 bases from V and 6 bases from J, the junction contained 8 bases not matched to a gene. Germline V gene data show CDR1 as GTSNPN and CDR2 as SVGIG (reference sequence). The CDR3 DNA follows: TGTGCCTGGGAACCGGGACAGGGTACCGAGCAGTACTTC. This codes for CAWEPGQGTEQYF.

This rearrangement joins TRBV15 to TRBJ2-7; the D gene is possibly TRBD2 (6 bases). Trimming pared 4 bases from V and 2 bases from J, leaving 12 bases between. CDR3 size: 14 residues. The germline V gene has CDR1 LNHNV and CDR2 YYDKDF (reference sequence). CDR3 loop: CATSKAGGAYEQYF. The CDR3, as DNA: TGTGCCACCAGCAAAGCGGGCGGGGCCTACGAGCAGTACTTC.

This clone was counted once. This chain connects TRBV6-5 to TRBJ2-7; the match to TRBD1 covers 8 bases. V shed 0 bases and J 4 bases; nucleotides not matched to a gene: 5. Germline CDR1 and CDR2: MNHEY and SVGAGI. CDR3 length equals 15 residues. CDR3 protein: CASSYSGQGAYEQYF. CDR3 nucleotides: TGTGCCAGCAGTTACTCGGGGCAGGGGGCTTACGAGCAGTACTTC.

The V and J genes are TRBV12-3 or TRBV12-4 and TRBJ2-3; no clear D gene. Trimming shortened V by 3 bases and J by 6 bases, and 4 bases separated the two germline ends. This CDR3 is 11 amino acids long. The CDR3 DNA reads as TGTGCCAGCAGTTTCAAGGATACGCAGTATTTT. Residues: CASSFKDTQYF.

V is TRBV28 and J is TRBJ1-6, with D maybe TRBD1 (5 bases). Trimming shortened V by 6 bases and J by 7 bases, and 7 bases separated the two germline ends. The CDR3 runs to 12 residues. In germline, CDR1 is MDHEN, CDR2 SYDVKM. The CDR3 reads CASRTGNSPLHF. The CDR3 nucleotides are TGTGCCAGCAGAACAGGAAATTCACCCCTCCACTTT.

V is TRBV9 and J is TRBJ1-2; no firm D call. Trimming cost V 5 bases and J 8 bases, with 16 bases left between them. The germline V gene encodes CDR1 SGDLS and CDR2 YYNGEE. The CDR3 has 13 amino acids. The CDR3 sequence: CASRHDHLGGYTF. In DNA form, the CDR3 reads TGTGCCAGCAGGCACGACCACCTGGGGGGCTACACCTTC.

The chain has TRBV7-9 and TRBJ2-6; TRBD2 matches 15 bases. J lost 2 bases, V lost 5 bases, and 7 bases had no gene match. CDR3 length: 19 amino acids. Per germline, CDR1 SEHNR and CDR2 FQNEAQ (reference sequence). CDR3 DNA: TGTGCCAGCAGCATGGGACTAGCGGGAGGCCGTCCTGGGGCCAACGTCCTGACTTTC. It translates to CASSMGLAGGRPGANVLTF. Using reference TRBV7-9 and TRBJ2-6 for the parts outside the CDR3, the full variable domain is DTGVSQNPRHKITKRGQNVTFRCDPISEHNRLYWYRQTLGQGPEFLTYFQNEAQLEKSRLLSDRFSAERPKGSFSTLEIQRTEQGDSAMYLCASSMGLAGGRPGANVLTFGAGSRLTVL.

CDR3 in amino acids: CASSDYWQGADEQFF. CDR3 sequence (DNA): TGCGCCAGCAGTGACTACTGGCAGGGGGCAGATGAGCAGTTCTTC. The rearrangement links TRBV10-2 to TRBJ2-1, with TRBD1 identical over 8 bases. CDR1 is WSHSY, CDR2 SAAADI, per germline. The CDR3 covers 15 residues. The ends lost 3 bases at V and 8 bases at J; junction bases unmatched: 9.

The chain has TRBV20-1 and TRBJ1-2; D gene ambiguous. V lost 3 bases, J lost 2 bases, and 7 bases lay in between. Looked up from germline, CDR1 is DFQATT and CDR2 is SNEGSKA (reference sequence). The CDR3 loop spans 12 amino acids. The CDR3: CSASPNNYGYTF. CDR3 bases: TGCAGTGCTAGTCCAAACAACTATGGCTACACCTTC.

The chain recombines TRBV12-3 or TRBV12-4 with TRBJ2-1; the match to TRBD1 covers 7 bases. V shed 4 bases, J shed 15 bases, and the junction held 9 bases outside the gene matches. This CDR3 region has 12 residues. The CDR3 spells CASSSRTGLAFF. CDR3 DNA: TGTGCCAGCAGTTCCCGGACAGGTTTAGCGTTCTTC.

This clone was counted a single time. The rearrangement joins TRBV7-9 to TRBJ2-5, with D hard to call. The CDR3 is 15 amino acids. Germline lookup yields CDR1 SEHNR and CDR2 FQNEAQ (reference sequence). V was shortened by 3 bases and J by 6 bases, with 17 bases between the two germline ends. CDR3 in DNA: TGTGCCAGCAGCTTCGTGTCATCAGGTGGACAGACCCAGTACTTC. Protein: CASSFVSSGGQTQYF.

The sample holds one count of this clone. V and J are TRBV7-3 and TRBJ1-1, with D uncertain. V dropped 5 bases and J dropped 1 base, with 17 bases sitting between them. This CDR3 contains 16 residues. From germline, CDR1 is SGHTA and CDR2 FQGTGA. The CDR3 DNA reads as TGTGCCAGCAGCCTGGAGTCGGCCCCGGGGAACACTGAAGCTTTCTTT. Protein product: CASSLESAPGNTEAFF. The complete variable domain, with remaining parts taken from reference TRBV7-3 and TRBJ1-1, reads GAGVSQTPSNKVTEKGKYVELRCDPISGHTALYWYRQSLGQGPEFLIYFQGTGAADDSGLPNDRFFAVRPEGSVSTLKIQRTERGDSAVYLCASSLESAPGNTEAFFGQGTRLTVV.

The V gene is TRBV6-2 or TRBV6-3, the J gene TRBJ2-3; TRBD2 matches 8 bases. From germline, CDR1 is MNHEY and CDR2 SVGEGT. The CDR3 totals 16 residues. After removal of 2 bases from V and 4 bases from J, the junction contained 8 bases not matched to a gene. As DNA, the CDR3 is TGTGCCAGCAGTTACATCAACGGGAGGGGACCAGATACGCAGTATTTT. This codes for CASSYINGRGPDTQYF.

This chain links TRBV5-6 with TRBJ1-3; D unresolved. Germline CDR1 SGHDT, CDR2 YYEEEE. The V gene lost 2 bases and the J gene lost 0 bases, with 12 bases spanning the gap. The CDR3 contains 16 residues. The CDR3 here is CASSFAQALSGNTIYF. CDR3 in DNA: TGTGCCAGCAGCTTCGCTCAGGCACTCTCTGGAAACACCATATATTTT.

The V gene is TRBV7-8, the J gene TRBJ2-1; unclear D gene. Germline loops: CDR1 SGHVS, CDR2 FQNEAQ. V lost 1 base, J lost 7 bases, and 11 bases lay in between. This CDR3 region has 14 residues. The DNA for the CDR3 is TGTGCCAGCAGCTTAGTAAGTCCTAAGAATGAGCAGTTCTTC. Translating it yields CASSLVSPKNEQFF.

The chain is built from TRBV5-1 and TRBJ2-1, with no clear D. Trimming took 5 bases from V and 7 from J, leaving 13 bases between them. The V gene's germline CDR1 is SGHRS and CDR2 YFSETQ. This CDR3 has 13 amino acids. CDR3 DNA sequence: TGCGCCAGCAGTCTTTATCGGGTGAATGAGCAGTTCTTC. Amino acid sequence: CASSLYRVNEQFF.

This chain connects TRBV12-1 to TRBJ2-1; the D call TRBD1 from the table was never checked on the DNA. TRBV12-1 is designated a pseudogene. The CDR3 totals 15 residues. The CDR3 loop reads CASSRYGTEDNEQFF. The CDR3 DNA is TGTGCCAGCAGCCGATACGGGACAGAAGACAATGAGCAGTTCTTC.

The rearrangement uses TRBV4-1 and TRBJ1-4; 8 bases fit TRBD1. Germline-derived CDR1 and CDR2 are MGHRA and YSYEKL. The CDR3 contains 15 residues. With V trimmed by 0 bases and J by 8 bases, 5 bases remained unmatched. The CDR3 nucleotides read TGCGCCAGCAGCCAAGAGAGGACAGGGCGAGAAAAACTGTTTTTT. This gives the protein CASSQERTGREKLFF.

CDR3: CATSDGLAGGLTQYF. In DNA, the CDR3 is TGTGCCACCAGTGATGGGTTAGCGGGGGGTCTTACCCAGTACTTC. The genes are TRBV24-1 and TRBJ2-5; TRBD2 agrees at 10 bases. The germline gives CDR1 KGHDR, CDR2 SFDVKD. V lost 3 bases to trimming and J lost 8 bases; unmatched junction nucleotides: 8. The CDR3 is made up of 15 amino acids.

This clone was seen only a few times. V gene TRBV3-1 (or the pseudogene TRBV3-2) combines with J gene TRBJ2-3, with D possibly being TRBD1 or TRBD2 (6 bases each). Germline assignment: CDR1 LGHDT and CDR2 YNNKEL (reference sequence). This CDR3 is built from 15 residues. V was clipped by 2 bases and J by 8 bases, with 17 bases between them. Written as DNA, the CDR3 is TGTGCCAGCAGCCAACGGGGGCCCGGGGGAGGTACGCAGTATTTT. It translates to CASSQRGPGGGTQYF.

The chain recombines TRBV9 with TRBJ1-5; 8 bases match TRBD1. CDR1 is SGDLS and CDR2 is YYNGEE in the germline V gene. V lost 2 bases to trimming and J lost 7 bases; unmatched junction nucleotides: 8. The CDR3 loop spans 15 amino acids. The DNA for the CDR3 is TGTGCCAGCAGCGTGGATCAGGGGGCAGGACAGCCCCAGCATTTT. This gives the protein CASSVDQGAGQPQHF.

The chain has TRBV7-8 and TRBJ1-3; D gene uncertain. Per the germline V gene, CDR1 is SGHVS and CDR2 is FQNEAQ. Between the trimmed V and J ends, which lost 8 bases and 0 bases, there was a span of 11 bases. The CDR3 totals 14 residues. The CDR3 protein is CASLPDPSGNTIYF. The CDR3 DNA follows: TGTGCCAGCCTCCCGGATCCCTCTGGAAACACCATATATTTT.

The genes are TRBV30 and TRBJ1-2; 7 bases agree with TRBD1. The CDR3 has 12 amino acids. Germline CDR1 GTSNPN, CDR2 SVGIG (reference sequence). J gave up 10 bases and V 3 bases, and 8 bases lay outside the gene matches. CDR3 coding DNA: TGTGCCTGGAGGGGACAGATAATCGCCTACACCTTC. Protein product: CAWRGQIIAYTF.

This clone was seen only a few times. CDR3 nucleotide sequence: TGTGCCAGCTCACCACCCTCGCAGCGGGGGGCCCACAATGAGCAGTTCTTC. This encodes CASSPPSQRGAHNEQFF. This chain uses TRBV18 with TRBJ2-1; 9 positions agree with TRBD2. V was pared by 0 bases and J by 5 bases, with 8 bases of the junction left unmatched. The V gene's germline CDR1 is KGHSH and CDR2 LQKENI. There are 17 residues in the CDR3.